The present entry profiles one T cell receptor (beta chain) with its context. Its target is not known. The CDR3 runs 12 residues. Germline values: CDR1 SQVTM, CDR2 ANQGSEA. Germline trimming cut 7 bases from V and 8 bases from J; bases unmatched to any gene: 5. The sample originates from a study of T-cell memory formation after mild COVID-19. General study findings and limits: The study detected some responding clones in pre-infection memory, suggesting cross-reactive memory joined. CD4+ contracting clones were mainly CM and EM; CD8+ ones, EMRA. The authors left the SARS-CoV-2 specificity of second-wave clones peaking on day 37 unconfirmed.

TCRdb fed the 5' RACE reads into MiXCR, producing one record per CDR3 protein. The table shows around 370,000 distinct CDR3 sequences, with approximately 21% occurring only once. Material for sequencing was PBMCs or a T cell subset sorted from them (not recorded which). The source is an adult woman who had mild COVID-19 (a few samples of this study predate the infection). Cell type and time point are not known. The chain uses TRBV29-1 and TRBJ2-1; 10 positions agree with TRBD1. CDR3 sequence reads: CSAGTGVHEQFF. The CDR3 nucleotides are TGCAGCGCGGGGACAGGGGTCCATGAGCAGTTCTTC.